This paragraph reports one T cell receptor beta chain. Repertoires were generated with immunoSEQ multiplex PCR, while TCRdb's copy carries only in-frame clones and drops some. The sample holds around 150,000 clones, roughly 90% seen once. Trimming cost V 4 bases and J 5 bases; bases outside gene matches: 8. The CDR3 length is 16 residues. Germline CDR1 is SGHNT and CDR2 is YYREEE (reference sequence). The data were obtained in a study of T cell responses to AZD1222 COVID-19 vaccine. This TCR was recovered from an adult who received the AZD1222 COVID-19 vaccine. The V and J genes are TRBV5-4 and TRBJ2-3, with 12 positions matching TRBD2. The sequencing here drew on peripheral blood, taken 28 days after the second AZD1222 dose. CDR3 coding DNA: TGTGCCAGCAGCAAACTAGCGGGGGGCGGTCGAGATACGCAGTATTTT. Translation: CASSKLAGGGRDTQYF.